This T cell receptor (beta chain) was profiled in a study of CD8+CD57+ T cells in acquired aplastic anemia. About the research overall: Sorted CD4+ and CD8+ cells yielded DNA averaging around 3.2 ug.

Patients sequenced had flow cytometry evidence of CD8+CD57+ cell expansion. Among the patients, none had received any therapy at the time of blood sampling. It was genomic DNA that served as the template for profiling TCR beta VDJ and CDR3. TCRdb recomputed calls from the reads with MiXCR, one row per CDR3 protein. The sample includes about 180,000 distinct CDR3 sequences, less than 50% of them seen just once. On this clonotype: The antigen is not known.

Study findings and constraints: The study found no significant CD8+ Simpson's diversity difference between patients and controls. Patients and controls shared 25 to 35 CD8+ CDR3 sequences, highly expressed in patients.

The V end was cut by 4 bases, the J end by 2 bases, with 0 bases between. Germline CDR1 is SGHTA and CDR2 is FQGTGA. CDR3 length: 12 residues. The receptor was derived from a human donor with aplastic anemia. The sample consisted of sorted CD4+, CD8+, or CD8+CD57+ T cells (not recorded which) from PBMCs. This rearrangement joins TRBV7-3 to TRBJ1-6; D remains unclear. DNA of the CDR3: TGTGCCAGCAGCTCCTATAATTCACCCCTCCACTTT. This encodes CASSSYNSPLHF. Full variable domain (missing parts from reference TRBV7-3 and TRBJ1-6): GAGVSQTPSNKVTEKGKYVELRCDPISGHTALYWYRQSLGQGPEFLIYFQGTGAADDSGLPNDRFFAVRPEGSVSTLKIQRTERGDSAVYLCASSSYNSPLHFGNGTRLTVT.